Listed here are 2 T cell receptor beta chains from one sample, sequenced in a study of control samples from healthy donors and cancer patients. Sequenced by immunoSEQ multiplex PCR; TCRdb stores in-frame clones only, minus some. The data show 130,000 or so clones, with approximately 89% seen just once and about 7.9% held by the top ten. Material for sequencing was PBMCs. The source of these receptors is a man aged 50 or older with head and neck cancer.

CDR3 sequence reads: CASSIGGGISNQPQHF. In DNA, the CDR3 is TGTGCCAGTAGTATAGGCGGAGGAATTAGCAATCAGCCCCAGCATTTT. The gene calls are TRBV19 and TRBJ1-5; the D is unclear. The ends were cut back, 1 base at V and 0 bases at J, with 10 bases in the middle. CDR3 size: 16 residues. Germline V CDR1 and CDR2: LNHDA, SQIVND (reference sequence).

J is TRBJ2-7 and V is TRBV28; 11 positions match TRBD1. The CDR3 extends over 17 amino acids. Germline CDR1 is MDHEN and CDR2 is SYDVKM. J gave up 1 base and V 3 bases, and 8 bases lay outside the gene matches. The CDR3 sequence is CASSFGTGGILSYEQYF. For the CDR3, the DNA is TGTGCCAGCAGTTTCGGGACAGGGGGGATTTTATCCTACGAGCAGTACTTC.